This paragraph reports one T cell receptor beta chain. Antigen: not known. A quantity of about 0.5 to 1 ug RNA underwent reverse transcription using random hexamers. Multiplex immunoSEQ PCR targeted 54 Vbeta and 13 Jbeta TCR beta segments. TCRdb reanalysed the immunoSEQ multiplex PCR reads using MiXCR and keeps one entry per CDR3 protein. This table holds some 200,000 distinct CDR3 sequences, about 95% found once. Sequencing of TCR beta, carried out with a high-throughput approach, was applied to CD8+ and CD4+ T cells from the blood. The CD8+ and CD4+ T cells were negatively isolated, with the TEMRA cells enriched by FACS. The data originate from a study of CD8 T cells in Susac syndrome. Trimming removed 4 bases from V and 2 bases from J, with 5 bases in between. The CDR3 loop spans 13 amino acids. The germline gives CDR1 SGHTA, CDR2 FQGTGA. Findings and caveats of the study: The authors acknowledged that the study's TCR sequencing and HLA analysis involved relatively few individuals.

The rearrangement links TRBV7-3 to TRBJ2-2; no definite D call. Sequencing was performed on CD4+ T cells from PBMCs. This sequence was found in a human donor in good health. This chain's CDR3 is CASSSINTGELFF. DNA for the CDR3: TGTGCCAGCAGCTCCATAAACACCGGGGAGCTGTTTTTT.